Listed below are T cell receptor beta chains from one sample, sequenced in a study of T cell changes during pregnancy in multiple sclerosis. Only in-frame clones appear in the TCRdb table, and some are missing; sequencing was by immunoSEQ multiplex PCR. The sample has about 92,000 clones, around 90% seen once. The material was peripheral blood, obtained in the first trimester of pregnancy. Receptor source: a female donor with multiple sclerosis, enrolled in a pregnancy study. Both conserved end residues are part of each CDR3.

v_gene,j_gene,CDR3aa
TRBV5-5,TRBJ1-5,CASSLSGVGNQPQHF
TRBV21-1,TRBJ2-7,CASSKSSLPYEQYF
TRBV5-1,TRBJ2-3,CASSLVGVSTDTQYF
TRBV7-2,TRBJ2-1,CASSLSLSNEQFF
TRBV27,TRBJ2-7,CASSSIGTGGARYEQYF
TRBV9,TRBJ2-1,CASSPSAPGGFNEQFF
TRBV6-5,TRBJ1-2,CASTQGQGYYGYTF
TRBV5-8,TRBJ1-2,CASSSIAVRTENDYGYTF
TRBV9,TRBJ1-2,CASSQGQGNYGYTF
TRBV5-1,TRBJ2-2,CASSLAASPGTGELFF
TRBV27,TRBJ2-3,CASSRIAGKADTQYF
TRBV4-1,TRBJ2-5,CASSQDHTETQYF
TRBV19,TRBJ1-1,CASSITGFSEAFF
TRBV30,TRBJ2-1,CAWSHNGYEQFF
TRBV7-6,TRBJ1-4,CASSRTGPNEKLFF
TRBV6-4,TRBJ2-2,CASSDQPLTGAKSGELFF
TRBV6-6,TRBJ2-1,CASSPRQPPNNEQFF
TRBV19,TRBJ1-1,CASSNRGLNTEAFF
TRBV18,TRBJ2-1,CASSPLTPSGRGNEQFF
TRBV27,TRBJ2-7,CASSPLSGLGVYEQYF
TRBV27,TRBJ1-1,CASRQGDTEAFF
TRBV10-3,TRBJ1-1,CAISYGQVGDTEAFF
TRBV23-1,TRBJ1-1,CASSQTLDRGWTEAFF
TRBV27,TRBJ2-1,CASSLPSGTNEQFF
TRBV30,NA,CAWRAGTGYEQYF
TRBV7-6,TRBJ2-7,CASSLELGKQYF
TRBV9,TRBJ2-3,CASSARAGTSNTDTQYF
TRBV7-8,TRBJ1-4,CASSADSVTEKLFF
TRBV27,TRBJ2-7,CASSLRGSEQYF
TRBV28,TRBJ1-1,CASSTTGKGAMNTEAFF
TRBV27,TRBJ2-7,CASSSGTYEQYF
TRBV20-1,TRBJ2-7,CSASFYEQYF
TRBV29-1,TRBJ1-1,CSVARGGTEAFF
TRBV7-2,TRBJ1-3,CASSLGQGLGSGNTIYF
TRBV6-5,TRBJ1-1,CASSYSGRTEAFF
TRBV27,TRBJ1-1,CASRPRFGGIDTEAFF
TRBV30,TRBJ1-1,CAWSGAGGGEAFF
TRBV9,TRBJ2-7,CASSVGRGLSYEQYF
TRBV4-1,TRBJ2-1,CASSQAGRDEQFF
TRBV29-1,TRBJ2-3,CSVEASTQYF
TRBV30,TRBJ1-1,CACLTGRGAFF
TRBV5-1,TRBJ2-6,CASSLAGAPGANVLTF
TRBV19,TRBJ2-1,CASSPLAGDTYNEQFF
TRBV27,TRBJ2-5,CASSPRLALGETQYF
TRBV4-2,TRBJ2-7,CASSQDRDRGEQYF